Described below is a single T cell receptor (beta chain) sequence and its context. The data are from a study of control samples from healthy donors and cancer patients. In germline, CDR1 is MDHEN, CDR2 SYDVKM. The CDR3 is 18 residues long. Germline trimming cut 8 bases from V and 1 base from J; bases unmatched to any gene: 18. Sequenced by immunoSEQ multiplex PCR; TCRdb stores in-frame clones only, minus some. The sample lists about 140,000 clones, roughly 92% occurring once. The J gene is TRBJ1-1, the V gene TRBV28; TRBD1 agrees at 8 bases. Sample: blood. The receptor comes from a man aged 25 to 45 in good health. CDR3 sequence (DNA): TGTGCCAGCTGGGCTCCCCTACGATTGACAGGGGAGAACACTGAAGCTTTCTTT. This sequence encodes CASWAPLRLTGENTEAFF.